This T cell receptor (beta chain) was captured in a study of CD8+ T cells in alopecia areata (dated by TCRdb to 2017 to 2018). Broadly, across the study: Treated patients were enrolled in an open-label pilot trial of oral tofacitinib at 5 to 10 mg twice daily for moderate-to-severe alopecia areata. Tofacitinib was given for 6 to 18 months, followed by 6 months of follow-up off drug to assess delayed response and recurrence. Disease severity in treated patients was measured with the SALT score, which quantifies the percentage of affected scalp surface area. To study T cell clonal expansion in alopecia areata, the researchers applied high-throughput TCRbeta sequencing to both the C3H/HeJ mouse model and human patients. On the human side, TCRbeta sequencing was run on scalp tissue and on sorted CD4+ and CD8+ peripheral blood T cells from healthy controls and from alopecia areata patients with either patchy or totalis/universalis disease. Biopsies were taken from tofacitinib-treated patients at baseline and at 4 and 24 weeks of treatment, and a later scalp biopsy was taken in several of the tofacitinib-treated patients. Scalp clonality was compared across normal scalp (n=4), patchy alopecia areata scalp (n=8), and alopecia totalis/universalis scalp (n=8). RNA was obtained with the PAXgene miRNA kit for fixed scalp, the miRNeasy kit for PBMCs, and the RNeasy kit for mouse skin. immunoSEQ multiplex PCR using 35 Vbeta forward primers and 13 Jbeta reverse primers was used to amplify TCRbeta CDR3 regions. Here is what the overall study found, with its caveats: Because the treated cohort was small and included a single nonresponder, larger studies are needed to assess links between baseline CD8+ expansion and response. Resident alphabeta T cells in normal human skin are also sequenced, complicating scalp TCR repertoire analysis, unlike mouse skin dominated by gammadelta T cells. During tofacitinib treatment, many expanded lesional clones remained in scalp and blood, and this persistence may partly explain relapse after treatment is stopped. Shared TCR sequences between patients were less evident than in mice, which may be partly attributable to HLA diversity in the patient population. Compared with normal scalp, lesional scalp had higher clonality and more expanded CD8+ clones, particularly in alopecia totalis/universalis, a pattern that suggests antigenic drive. Scalp clonality and the number of expanded CD8+ clones among the top 100 scalp clones were significantly decreased by tofacitinib.

The count of this clone is one. The antigen it recognizes is unknown. No much larger clone exists at a distance of one base, and base qualities are not known. The library was made by the immunoSEQ multiplex PCR assay. To provide template for TCR sequencing, every sample had RNA extracted and reverse transcribed into cDNA. SuperScript III was used for first-strand cDNA synthesis, primed with a 2:1 mix of oligo-dT and random hexamers. A synthetic immune receptor repertoire was used to assess amplification bias, and residual bias was removed computationally. The study's own analysis went as follows. After raw reads were preprocessed to remove errors, the CDR3 was defined following IMGT conventions as running from the conserved cysteine to phenylalanine. Clonality was computed by normalizing Shannon entropy by log2 of the number of productive unique TCRs and subtracting the result from 1. Whether scalp clones were CD4 or CD8 was inferred by matching scalp TCRbeta sequences against CD4 and CD8 repertoires sorted from blood. TCRdb re-hosts the immuneACCESS table, in-frame sequences only. Its copies lack some clones; in the studies checked, an unresolved V gene accounts for under half of them, and the cause for the rest is not known. V and J calls and clone size are as listed in that table; D and trimming were resolved from the DNA. This sample gives 180,000 or so clones in total; 51% of them show up just once. Roughly a tenth of the sample belongs to the ten largest clones.

This specimen's treatment or condition label, interpreted: oral pan-JAK inhibitor, 5-10 mg twice daily. From alopecia areata patients, peripheral blood was collected along with lesional scalp punch biopsies. After PBMCs were isolated by density centrifugation and stained for CD3, CD4 and CD8, a FACSAria was used to sort CD4+ and CD8+ T cells. The germline V gene provides CDR1 MNHNS and CDR2 SASEGT. The CDR3 sequence holds 14 residues, the cysteine and phenylalanine included. The only DNA kept is the CDR3, 42 bases in frame from the first base. Trimming takes 7 bases off V and 0 bases off J; junction bases not matched to a gene: 5.

This chain joins TRBV6-1 to TRBJ2-7; 8 bases in the middle match TRBD1. The source material was CD8+ T cells sorted from blood, sampled between weeks 51 and 54, from a patient treated with tofacitinib. This sequence originates from a human donor with alopecia areata. The encoded CDR3 is CASMVTGASYEQYF. The sequence in DNA is TGTGCCAGCATGGTGACAGGGGCCTCCTACGAGCAGTACTTC.